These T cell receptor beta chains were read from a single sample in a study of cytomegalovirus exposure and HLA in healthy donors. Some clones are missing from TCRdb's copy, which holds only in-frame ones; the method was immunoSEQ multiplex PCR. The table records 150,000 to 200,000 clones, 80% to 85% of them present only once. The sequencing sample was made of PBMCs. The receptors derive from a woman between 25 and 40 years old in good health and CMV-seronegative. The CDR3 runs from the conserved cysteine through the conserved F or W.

CASSRWRGAYNEQFF | TRBV7-2
CASSLGFGNEQFF | TRBV6-5
CASSLASTGGIEQYF | TRBV19
CASSPQGPGELFF | TRBV2
CASSVASGSAYEQYF | TRBV9
CASSLGGVDGGYTF | TRBV7-8
CASQGAYNEQFF | TRBV5-4
CASSLGWRGGSQEQYF | TRBV11-2
CASSPSRDRGSGGYTF | TRBV18
CASSESADGDTQYF | TRBV10-1
CASSQGQGARNYGYTF | TRBV5-4
CASTRDFSPSEQYF | TRBV28
CASSFAGTGENIQYF | TRBV7-9
CASSLEWGQGVDEQFF | TRBV5-1
CASSYSTGSSAEAFF | TRBV6-6
CASSLGPNNSPLHF | TRBV5-8
CASTSWEGRHDYTF | TRBV21-1
CASERDSYEQYF | TRBV2